The 29 T cell receptor beta chains in this list originate from one sample, sequenced in a study of cytomegalovirus exposure and HLA in healthy donors. The PCR employed 60 Vbeta primers together with 13 Jbeta primers. Only in-frame clones appear in the TCRdb table, and some are missing; sequencing was by immunoSEQ multiplex PCR. The sample has about 130,000 clones, roughly 75% seen once; the top ten hold 1% to 1.5%. The source material was PBMCs. These receptors were obtained from a female donor in good health and CMV-seronegative.

This clone has only a few counts. Other DNA sequences of this sample code for an identical CDR3. The rearrangement links TRBV7-9 to TRBJ2-3, with TRBD2 matching 8 bases. Trimming cost V 1 base and J 4 bases; bases outside gene matches: 4. The CDR3 consists of 15 residues. Germline assignment: CDR1 SEHNR and CDR2 FQNEAQ (reference sequence). CDR3 in amino acids: CASSLVAGGPDTQYF. The CDR3 DNA follows: TGTGCCAGCAGCTTAGTCGCGGGGGGCCCAGATACGCAGTATTTT.

On this clone: Other DNA sequences from this sample encode an identical CDR3 as well. The chain employs TRBV18 and TRBJ1-2; D is ambiguous. V lost 3 bases and J lost 3, with 8 bases in between. The length of the CDR3 is 13 residues. Germline V lookup: CDR1 KGHSH, CDR2 LQKENI. The CDR3, as DNA: TGTGCCAGCTCACCCGACCGGGACTATGGCTACACCTTC. Protein sequence: CASSPDRDYGYTF. The complete variable domain, with remaining parts taken from reference TRBV18 and TRBJ1-2, reads NAGVMQNPRHLVRRRGQEARLRCSPMKGHSHVYWYRQLPEEGLKFMVYLQKENIIDESGMPKERFSAEFPKEGPSILRIQQVVRGDSAAYFCASSPDRDYGYTFGSGTRLTVV.

The sample holds one count of this clone. V is TRBV27 and J is TRBJ1-2, with TRBD1 as a possible D gene (6 bases). Germline values: CDR1 MNHEY, CDR2 SMNVEV (reference sequence). CDR3 length: 17 residues. Trimming pared 1 base from V and 0 bases from J, leaving 15 bases between. For the CDR3, the DNA is TGTGCCAGCAGTTTATTCGGGGGGCCAACTACTAACTATGGCTACACCTTC. Amino acids: CASSLFGGPTTNYGYTF.

The CDR3 protein is CASTRGDTQYF. DNA for the CDR3: TGTGCCAGCACCCGGGGGGATACGCAGTATTTT. The V gene is TRBV11-2, the J gene TRBJ2-3, with D possibly matching TRBD2 (6 bases). Trimming shortened V by 7 bases and J by 6 bases, and 8 bases separated the two germline ends. CDR3 length equals 11 residues. CDR1 is SGHAT and CDR2 is FQNNGV in the germline V gene. Full variable domain (rest looked up from reference TRBV11-2 and TRBJ2-3): EAGVAQSPRYKIIEKRQSVAFWCNPISGHATLYWYQQILGQGPKLLIQFQNNGVVDDSQLPKDRFSAERLKGVDSTLKIQPAKLEDSAVYLCASTRGDTQYFGPGTRLTVL.

The chain couples TRBV7-3 to TRBJ2-5; perhaps TRBD1 as D (6 bases). The CDR3 is 15 residues long. The V end lost 4 bases, the J end lost 2 bases, and 14 bases lay between the germline ends. Germline V gene data show CDR1 as SGHTA and CDR2 as FQGTGA. The CDR3 DNA reads as TGTGCCAGCAGCTCCACACGACAGGAACAAGAGACCCAGTACTTC. Protein: CASSSTRQEQETQYF.

The rearrangement joins TRBV15 to TRBJ1-4; 7 bases are a match to TRBD1. Losses at the gene ends were 7 bases for V and 8 bases for J; bases not matched to a gene: 19. The CDR3 loop spans 17 amino acids. CDR1 and CDR2 from the germline V gene are LNHNV and YYDKDF (reference sequence). The CDR3 loop reads CATNPAQGSLSMEKLFF. The DNA for the CDR3 is TGTGCCACCAACCCCGCACAGGGGTCCCTGTCAATGGAAAAACTGTTTTTT.

This chain joins TRBV7-6 and TRBJ1-3; maybe TRBD1 (5 bases). With 5 bases removed from V and 4 bases from J, the gap between germline ends came to 15 bases. CDR3 length: 15 amino acids. Germline V CDR1 and CDR2: SGHVS, FNYEAQ. The CDR3 sequence is CASSQDGAAGNTIYF. The CDR3 DNA sequence: TGTGCCAGCAGCCAGGATGGGGCGGCGGGAAACACCATATATTTT. Using reference TRBV7-6 and TRBJ1-3 for the parts outside the CDR3, the full variable domain is GAGVSQSPRYKVTKRGQDVALRCDPISGHVSLYWYRQALGQGPEFLTYFNYEAQQDKSGLPNDRFSAERPEGSISTLTIQRTEQRDSAMYRCASSQDGAAGNTIYFGEGSWLTVV.

This clone was counted a single time. The V gene is TRBV5-6, the J gene TRBJ2-5; TRBD2 might be the D (6 bases). This CDR3 contains 14 residues. Looked up from germline, CDR1 is SGHDT and CDR2 is YYEEEE. Trimming took 0 bases from V and 5 from J, leaving 11 bases between them. Written as DNA, the CDR3 is TGTGCCAGCAGCTTGGCCGGCGGGACGGAGACCCAGTACTTC. This translates into CASSLAGGTETQYF.

This clone was seen once. The chain combines TRBV11-2 with TRBJ1-2; 9 nucleotides align to TRBD1. This CDR3 contains 13 residues. The J segment lost 7 bases and the V segment lost 5 bases, leaving 5 bases of the junction unmatched. Per the germline V gene, CDR1 is SGHAT and CDR2 is FQNNGV. The CDR3 here is CASSQDRGSGYTF. CDR3 nucleotide sequence: TGTGCCAGCAGCCAGGACAGGGGATCTGGCTACACCTTC.

V is TRBV19 and J is TRBJ1-1; 10 nucleotides match TRBD1. The CDR3 consists of 17 residues. The J segment lost 1 base and the V segment lost 4 bases, leaving 9 bases of the junction unmatched. CDR1 is LNHDA, CDR2 SQIVND, per germline (reference sequence). This chain's CDR3 is CASSTVPGQGPNTEAFF. The DNA of the CDR3 is TGTGCCAGTAGTACCGTCCCGGGACAGGGGCCGAACACTGAAGCTTTCTTT. The variable domain in full, with the rest retrieved from reference TRBV19 and TRBJ1-1, is DGGITQSPKYLFRKEGQNVTLSCEQNLNHDAMYWYRQDPGQGLRLIYYSQIVNDFQKGDIAEGYSVSREKKESFPLTVTSAQKNPTAFYLCASSTVPGQGPNTEAFFGQGTRLTVV.

The CDR3 nucleotides read TGTGCCAGCAGAGCCCTAACAGGGGGCCGCGAAAAACTGTTTTTT. It codes for CASRALTGGREKLFF. The V call is TRBV6-1, the J call TRBJ1-4, with 9 nucleotides matching TRBD1. This CDR3 is built from 15 residues. V gave up 6 bases and J gave up 8 bases; unmatched junction bases: 10. Germline lookup yields CDR1 MNHNS and CDR2 SASEGT.

The rearrangement uses TRBV2 and TRBJ2-7, with TRBD1 matching over 9 bases. Germline CDR1 reads SNHLY; CDR2 reads FYNNEI. The CDR3 contains 14 residues. The junction had 6 bases not matched to a gene; V was cut back by 5 bases and J by 4 bases. This CDR3 is CASSPTGGGYEQYF. The CDR3 nucleotides are TGTGCCAGCAGTCCGACAGGGGGGGGGTACGAGCAGTACTTC. The whole variable domain, remainder taken from reference TRBV2 and TRBJ2-7, is EPEVTQTPSHQVTQMGQEVILRCVPISNHLYFYWYRQILGQKVEFLVSFYNNEISEKSEIFDDQFSVERPDGSNFTLKIRSTKLEDSAMYFCASSPTGGGYEQYFGPGTRLTVT.

The chain carries TRBV6-5 and TRBJ1-1; possibly TRBD1 for D (6 bases). The CDR3 spans 13 residues. In germline, CDR1 is MNHEY, CDR2 SVGAGI. Trimming pared 6 bases from V and 2 bases from J, leaving 10 bases between. This CDR3 is CASRQGPNTEAFF. CDR3 bases: TGTGCCAGCAGACAGGGCCCAAACACTGAAGCTTTCTTT.

The chain employs TRBV4-1 and TRBJ2-6, with D maybe TRBD1 (6 bases). The CDR3 is 19 residues long. Trimming took 1 base from V and 0 from J, leaving 16 bases between them. CDR1 MGHRA and CDR2 YSYEKL come from the germline V gene. Here the CDR3 reads CASSQVVVTGYSGANVLTF. The CDR3 nucleotides are TGCGCCAGCAGCCAAGTCGTCGTGACAGGTTACTCTGGGGCCAACGTCCTGACTTTC.

V gene TRBV2 combines with J gene TRBJ2-1; no reliable D call. The V gene lost 6 bases and the J gene lost 5 bases, with 11 bases spanning the gap. The CDR3 totals 13 residues. Germline values: CDR1 SNHLY, CDR2 FYNNEI. The CDR3 region has the DNA TGTGCCAGCAGCCAAGACATCGACAATGAGCAGTTCTTC. It specifies CASSQDIDNEQFF.

Notes on this clone: Other DNA sequences in the same sample also yield this CDR3. The rearrangement joins TRBV5-1 to TRBJ2-3, with 13 bases aligning to TRBD2. The CDR3 totals 17 residues. The germline CDR1 and CDR2 sequences are SGHRS and YFSETQ. V trimming: 0 bases; J trimming: 1 base; junction bases outside the gene matches: 2. CDR3 loop: CASSLGGTSGGTDTQYF. The CDR3 DNA is TGCGCCAGCAGCTTGGGAGGGACTAGCGGGGGCACAGATACGCAGTATTTT.

This clone appeared a few times. This sequence joins TRBV21-1 and TRBJ2-1; the D call of TRBD1 is as the table states it, not checked on the DNA. TRBV21-1 is a known pseudogene. There are 16 residues in the CDR3. CDR3 protein: CASSKGVGAYYNEQFF. CDR3 DNA: TGTGCCAGCAGCAAAGGGGTAGGGGCCTACTACAATGAGCAGTTCTTC.

The rearrangement links TRBV18 to TRBJ2-1; 10 positions match TRBD1. Trimming removed 4 bases from V and 4 bases from J; junction bases left unmatched: 10. The CDR3 runs to 17 residues. Looked up from germline, CDR1 is KGHSH and CDR2 is LQKENI. Here the CDR3 reads CASSQRGRDRGYNEQFF. CDR3 nucleotide sequence: TGTGCCAGCTCACAAAGAGGCCGGGACAGGGGATACAATGAGCAGTTCTTC.

This clone turned up a few times. The genes are TRBV5-6 and TRBJ1-4, with D hard to call. V lost 0 bases, J lost 8 bases, and 11 bases lay in between. The CDR3 consists of 14 residues. The germline gives CDR1 SGHDT, CDR2 YYEEEE. The CDR3 DNA reads TGTGCCAGCAGCTTGGCCGGAGGGTGGGAAAAACTGTTTTTT. Protein product: CASSLAGGWEKLFF.

CDR3 sequence: CASSSAGSGQPQHF. CDR3 in DNA: TGTGCCAGCTCATCAGCAGGGTCAGGACAGCCCCAGCATTTT. V gene TRBV18 combines with J gene TRBJ1-5; TRBD1 might be the D (5 bases). The CDR3 has 14 amino acids. V lost 5 bases and J 7 bases, leaving 15 bases between the germline ends. CDR1 is KGHSH, CDR2 LQKENI, per germline.

The chain uses TRBV6-4 and TRBJ1-1; D call uncertain. The CDR3 consists of 13 residues. Germline CDR1 and CDR2: MRHNA and SNTAGT. Trimming cost V 5 bases and J 1 base, with 8 bases left between them. CDR3 region: CASSIEANTEAFF. CDR3 DNA sequence: TGTGCCAGCAGTATAGAAGCGAACACTGAAGCTTTCTTT.

The V call is TRBV4-1, the J call TRBJ2-7; 7 bases are shared with TRBD1. CDR3 length equals 15 residues. Germline V CDR1 and CDR2: MGHRA, YSYEKL. Trimming took 0 bases from V and 3 from J; bases not matched to a gene: 5. The CDR3 loop reads CASSQDRTGYYEQYF. The CDR3 nucleotides read TGCGCCAGCAGCCAAGATAGGACAGGATACTACGAGCAGTACTTC.

The chain has TRBV5-1 and TRBJ2-1, with D possibly TRBD1 on 6 matching bases. The CDR3 runs 16 residues. Per germline, CDR1 SGHRS and CDR2 YFSETQ. With 4 bases removed from V and 4 bases from J, the gap between germline ends came to 18 bases. The CDR3: CASSRTGRVGYNEQFF. The CDR3 bases are TGCGCCAGCAGCCGAACAGGGCGCGTGGGGTACAATGAGCAGTTCTTC.

V and J are TRBV5-1 and TRBJ2-1, with no clear D. V was pared by 6 bases and J by 1 base, with 2 bases between. The CDR3 is 11 amino acids. The germline V gene encodes CDR1 SGHRS and CDR2 YFSETQ. CDR3: CASTSYNEQFF. CDR3 bases: TGCGCCAGCACTTCCTACAATGAGCAGTTCTTC.

This clone has more than one count but fewer than ten. This chain links TRBV5-6 with TRBJ2-7; a possible D gene is TRBD1 (6 bases). This CDR3 has 16 amino acids. The V gene lost 3 bases and the J gene lost 5 bases, with 21 bases spanning the gap. Germline CDR1 reads SGHDT; CDR2 reads YYEEEE. In nucleotides, the CDR3 is TGTGCCAGCAGCTACCCGGCACAGGGATTGATCGACGAGCAGTACTTC. As protein: CASSYPAQGLIDEQYF. Based on the CDR3 plus reference TRBV5-6 and TRBJ2-7, the full variable domain is DAGVTQSPTHLIKTRGQQVTLRCSPKSGHDTVSWYQQALGQGPQFIFQYYEEEERQRGNFPDRFSGHQFPNYSSELNVNALLLGDSALYLCASSYPAQGLIDEQYFGPGTRLTVT.

This clone was detected only once. J is TRBJ1-2 and V is TRBV29-1; a weak D match, TRBD1 (5 bases). Germline V gives CDR1 SQVTM, CDR2 ANQGSEA. The CDR3 covers 15 residues. V dropped 4 bases and J dropped 8 bases, with 23 bases sitting between them. The CDR3, as DNA: TGCAGCGTTGTGGAGGCAGGGAGGGGTATTAAAGGCTACACCTTC. It codes for CSVVEAGRGIKGYTF.

The V and J genes are TRBV6-1 and TRBJ1-5; 9 nucleotides line up with TRBD1. Germline V CDR1 and CDR2: MNHNS, SASEGT. This CDR3 is 18 amino acids long. Trimming took 2 bases from V and 0 from J; bases not matched to a gene: 8. CDR3 in amino acids: CASSETGQGPYSNQPQHF. CDR3 sequence (DNA): TGTGCCAGCAGTGAAACGGGACAGGGACCTTATAGCAATCAGCCCCAGCATTTT.

This chain links TRBV6-1 with TRBJ2-3; 11 bases align to TRBD2. The CDR3 loop spans 19 amino acids. With 2 bases clipped from V and 4 bases from J, the junction kept 14 bases outside the gene matches. Germline V gene data show CDR1 as MNHNS and CDR2 as SASEGT. The CDR3 DNA reads TGTGCCAGCAGTGAAATTAGCGGGAGGGCCATTTTTTCCGCAGATACGCAGTATTTT. It codes for CASSEISGRAIFSADTQYF.

The chain carries TRBV9 and TRBJ2-6, with 7 bases matching TRBD2. Germline CDR1 is SGDLS and CDR2 is YYNGEE. With V trimmed by 4 bases and J by 2 bases, 6 bases remained unmatched. This CDR3 contains 16 residues. CDR3 loop: CASSPPSGTGANVLTF. CDR3 DNA: TGTGCCAGCAGCCCCCCTAGCGGCACTGGGGCCAACGTCCTGACTTTC.